This T cell receptor (beta chain) was recorded in a study of PD-L1 blockade in urothelial cancer. In the study overall: Patients took up atezolizumab at some point between 2014 and 2015 at 1,200 mg intravenously every 3 weeks. Investigators checked blood 3 weeks (second dose) and 6 weeks after treatment start.

V shed 1 base and J shed 4 bases, with 13 bases lying between them. This CDR3 has 15 residues. Germline loops: CDR1 LGHNA, CDR2 YSLEER. Clones were read by immunoSEQ multiplex PCR, and TCRdb kept only the in-frame ones, dropping some. The table lists roughly 39,000 clones, 85% to 90% of them singletons, with about 1.9% in the top ten. The source is a man between 60 and 70 years old with urothelial cancer. V usage is TRBV4-3 and J usage is TRBJ2-5, with D possibly matching TRBD1 (6 bases). Sample: PBMCs, taken around atezolizumab (anti-PD-L1) treatment. The CDR3 DNA is TGCGCCAGCAGCCAAGCGCAGGGGCGCACAGAGACCCAGTACTTC. This translates into CASSQAQGRTETQYF.